The clone carrying this T cell receptor beta chain has ten or more counts. As the library was built, unique molecular identifiers were attached to individual cDNA molecules. Using its own MiXCR run on the RACE reads, TCRdb lists one record per CDR3 protein. Of over 85,000 distinct CDR3 sequences listed, 10% to 11% are singletons. Time point denoted: pre-sensitization, week 0. Treatment here: therapeutic diphenylcyclopropenone sensitization with weekly scalp DPC. The data originate from a study of human T cells and chemical hapten exposure. V was cut by 0 bases and J by 3 bases, with 5 bases left in between. The V gene's germline CDR1 is MNHNS and CDR2 SASEGT. CDR3 length: 13 amino acids.

Sequencing was performed on whole blood, taken in connection with sensitization to the hapten diphenylcyclopropenone (DPC). The TCR was taken from a woman aged 55-75 years with alopecia areata. Some clones in this sample may be carry-over from other donors' samples. The chain uses TRBV6-1 and TRBJ1-1, with D uncertain. CDR3 nucleotides: TGTGCCAGCAGTGAAGCTTTCGACACTGAAGCTTTCTTT. It yields the protein CASSEAFDTEAFF.